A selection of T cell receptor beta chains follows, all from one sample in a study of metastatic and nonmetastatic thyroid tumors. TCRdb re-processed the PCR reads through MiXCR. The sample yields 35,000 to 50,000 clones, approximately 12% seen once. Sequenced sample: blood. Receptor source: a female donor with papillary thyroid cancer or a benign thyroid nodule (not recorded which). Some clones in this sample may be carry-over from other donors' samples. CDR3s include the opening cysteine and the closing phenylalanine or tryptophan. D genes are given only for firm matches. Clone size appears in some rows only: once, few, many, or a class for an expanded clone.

CDR3nt: TGTGCCAGCTCACCCGGCAGGGAGCGGCAGCCCCAGCATTTT
CDR3aa: CASSPGRERQPQHF
abundance: few
v_gene: TRBV18
d_gene: NA
j_gene: TRBJ1-5

CDR3nt: TGTGCCAGCAGCTTAGGACAGACTGAAGCTTTCTTT
CDR3aa: CASSLGQTEAFF
abundance: NA
v_gene: TRBV12-3/TRBV12-4
d_gene: NA
j_gene: TRBJ1-1

CDR3nt: TGCGCGACCTCCGAGAGAAAGGCTAGCACAGATACGCAGTATTTT
CDR3aa: CATSERKASTDTQYF
abundance: many
v_gene: TRBV10-1
d_gene: NA
j_gene: TRBJ2-3

CDR3nt: TGCAGTGCTAGTGGTTGGAACACTGAAGCTTTCTTT
CDR3aa: CSASGWNTEAFF
abundance: NA
v_gene: TRBV20-1
d_gene: NA
j_gene: TRBJ1-1

CDR3nt: TGTGCCAGCAGCAAACCGGGGAGGGGGATCTATGGCTACACCTTC
CDR3aa: CASSKPGRGIYGYTF
abundance: few
v_gene: TRBV28
d_gene: NA
j_gene: TRBJ1-2

CDR3nt: TGCGCCAGCAGTCCCGAGAACACCGGTGAGCTGTTTTTT
CDR3aa: CASSPENTGELFF
abundance: NA
v_gene: TRBV2
d_gene: NA
j_gene: TRBJ2-2

CDR3nt: TGTGCCAGTACCTGGCGGGACGGAGTTGAAGCTTTCTTT
CDR3aa: CASTWRDGVEAFF
abundance: few
v_gene: TRBV12-3/TRBV12-4
d_gene: NA
j_gene: TRBJ1-1

CDR3nt: TGTGCCATCAGTGAGGAGATGAGCAATCAGCCCCAGCATTTT
CDR3aa: CAISEEMSNQPQHF
abundance: many
v_gene: TRBV10-3
d_gene: NA
j_gene: TRBJ1-5

CDR3nt: TGTGCCAGCAGAACAGGGCTCTTGTATGAAGGCTACACCTTC
CDR3aa: CASRTGLLYEGYTF
abundance: many
v_gene: TRBV2
d_gene: NA
j_gene: TRBJ1-2

CDR3nt: TGTGCCAGCAGCTTAGGCGTCAGCCGAAGCACCGGGGAGCTGTTTTTT
CDR3aa: CASSLGVSRSTGELFF
abundance: many
v_gene: TRBV7-3
d_gene: NA
j_gene: TRBJ2-2

CDR3nt: TGTGCCTGGAGTGGCTACGCTCTGGCTAGCGGGAATTTAGATGAGCAGTTCTTC
CDR3aa: CAWSGYALASGNLDEQFF
abundance: many
v_gene: TRBV30
d_gene: TRBD2
j_gene: TRBJ2-1

CDR3nt: TGTGCCAGCAGTTTAGGAGGGAATGGGCAGCCCCAGCATTTT
CDR3aa: CASSLGGNGQPQHF
abundance: many
v_gene: TRBV27
d_gene: NA
j_gene: TRBJ1-5

CDR3nt: TGTGCCAGCAGTAACCCTAGCGGCAGCGTGCCGCCTCCCTCTTGGGCCAACGTCCTGACTTTC
CDR3aa: CASSNPSGSVPPPSWANVLTF
abundance: NA
v_gene: TRBV6-2/TRBV6-3
d_gene: TRBD2
j_gene: TRBJ2-6

CDR3nt: TGTGCCAGCAGCTTGGAATCTCCAGCAACCCAGTACTTC
CDR3aa: CASSLESPATQYF
abundance: many
v_gene: TRBV5-5
d_gene: NA
j_gene: TRBJ2-5

CDR3nt: TGCAGCGTTGAGGGGAGTGGGCTAGCGGACAGCTACAACGAGCAGTTCTTC
CDR3aa: CSVEGSGLADSYNEQFF
abundance: few
v_gene: TRBV29-1
d_gene: NA
j_gene: TRBJ2-1

CDR3nt: TGTGCCAGCAGTTCTCAAACAGGGGTACAGCCCCAGCATTTT
CDR3aa: CASSSQTGVQPQHF
abundance: many
v_gene: TRBV28
d_gene: TRBD1
j_gene: TRBJ1-5

CDR3nt: TGTGCCAGCAGTGAAGGAGGCTGGCTCGTGGGGTTTGGAGGCTCCTACGAGCAGTACTTC
CDR3aa: CASSEGGWLVGFGGSYEQYF
abundance: many
v_gene: TRBV6-1
d_gene: NA
j_gene: TRBJ2-7

CDR3nt: TGTGCCAGCTCCCCTAGCGTGATATACAATGAGCAGTTCTTC
CDR3aa: CASSPSVIYNEQFF
abundance: few
v_gene: TRBV18
d_gene: NA
j_gene: TRBJ2-1

CDR3nt: TGTGCCAGCAGCTTCGGGACGGGCCAAGAGACCCAGTACTTC
CDR3aa: CASSFGTGQETQYF
abundance: many
v_gene: TRBV7-9
d_gene: NA
j_gene: TRBJ2-5

CDR3nt: TGTGCCACCAGCAGAAACCTGGGGTACAGGATCGGCGGGAGAGGGGGCACAGATACGCAGTATTTT
CDR3aa: CATSRNLGYRIGGRGGTDTQYF
abundance: few
v_gene: TRBV15
d_gene: TRBD2
j_gene: TRBJ2-3

CDR3nt: TGTGCCACCCCCGGTCAGGGGACAGGGAGTTTAATGGATGGAAACACCATATATTTT
CDR3aa: CATPGQGTGSLMDGNTIYF
abundance: many
v_gene: TRBV2
d_gene: TRBD1
j_gene: TRBJ1-3

CDR3nt: TGTGCCAGCAGCTATCCGGACAGGGCAGTCTACGAGCAGTACTTC
CDR3aa: CASSYPDRAVYEQYF
abundance: many
v_gene: TRBV11-3
d_gene: TRBD1
j_gene: TRBJ2-7

CDR3nt: TGTGCCAGCAGTGAAGAGAGGGATGACAGGTCGATCAACGAGCAGTACTTC
CDR3aa: CASSEERDDRSINEQYF
abundance: medium-sized
v_gene: TRBV6-1
d_gene: NA
j_gene: TRBJ2-7

CDR3nt: TGTGCCAGCAGTGGACAGGGATACAATGAGCAGTTCTTC
CDR3aa: CASSGQGYNEQFF
abundance: many
v_gene: TRBV2
d_gene: TRBD1
j_gene: TRBJ2-1

CDR3nt: TGTGCCAGCAGTCCCGACCGGGACAGGTCCTCGGGGGCTTTCTTT
CDR3aa: CASSPDRDRSSGAFF
abundance: many
v_gene: TRBV27
d_gene: TRBD1
j_gene: TRBJ1-1

CDR3nt: TGTGCCAGCAGCTGGGGGGACCTTGCCAGCTCCTACAATGAGCAGTTCTTC
CDR3aa: CASSWGDLASSYNEQFF
abundance: many
v_gene: TRBV5-5
d_gene: NA
j_gene: TRBJ2-1

CDR3nt: TGTGCCAGCAGTTTGCTACAGGGGGCTACCACTGAAGCTTTCTTT
CDR3aa: CASSLLQGATTEAFF
abundance: many
v_gene: TRBV12-3/TRBV12-4
d_gene: TRBD1
j_gene: TRBJ1-1

CDR3nt: TGTGCCAGCAGCCCAAGGACTGAAGCTTTCTTT
CDR3aa: CASSPRTEAFF
abundance: many
v_gene: TRBV6-1
d_gene: NA
j_gene: TRBJ1-1

CDR3nt: TGTGCCACTACGGACAGGCTAACCTACGAGCAGTACTTC
CDR3aa: CATTDRLTYEQYF
abundance: many
v_gene: TRBV28
d_gene: TRBD1
j_gene: TRBJ2-7

CDR3nt: TGTGCCAGCAGTTCAGCAGACAATGAGCAGTTCTTC
CDR3aa: CASSSADNEQFF
abundance: many
v_gene: TRBV6-1
d_gene: NA
j_gene: TRBJ2-1

CDR3nt: TGTGCCACCAGCAGAGATCTTCCTATGGGCACTGAAGCTTTCTTT
CDR3aa: CATSRDLPMGTEAFF
abundance: many
v_gene: TRBV15
d_gene: NA
j_gene: TRBJ1-1

CDR3nt: TGTGCCAGCAGTTTCCCTGCAGACTCGAACACTGAAGCTTTCTTT
CDR3aa: CASSFPADSNTEAFF
abundance: many
v_gene: TRBV28
d_gene: NA
j_gene: TRBJ1-1

CDR3nt: TGTGCCATCGGGACCGGGACAGGGTTCGAAGGCGTCTACACCTTC
CDR3aa: CAIGTGTGFEGVYTF
abundance: few
v_gene: TRBV10-3
d_gene: TRBD1
j_gene: TRBJ1-2

CDR3nt: TGCAGTGCTAGAGCTAGCGGGAGCTACGAGCAGTACTTC
CDR3aa: CSARASGSYEQYF
abundance: many
v_gene: TRBV20-1
d_gene: TRBD2
j_gene: TRBJ2-7

CDR3nt: TGTGCCAGCAGCTCAAGCGGGAAGGACTACGAGCAGTACTTC
CDR3aa: CASSSSGKDYEQYF
abundance: many
v_gene: TRBV6-1
d_gene: TRBD2
j_gene: TRBJ2-7

CDR3nt: TGCAGCGTTGAAGTGGGGACAGGGGTCCCCTACGAGCAGTACTTC
CDR3aa: CSVEVGTGVPYEQYF
abundance: many
v_gene: TRBV29-1
d_gene: TRBD1
j_gene: TRBJ2-7

CDR3nt: TGCGCCAGCAGCCAAACAGTAGGTAATGGCTACACCTTC
CDR3aa: CASSQTVGNGYTF
abundance: many
v_gene: TRBV4-1
d_gene: NA
j_gene: TRBJ1-2

CDR3nt: TGTGCCAGCAGTAGCGGGAGGGGTAGGTATGAGCAGTTCTTC
CDR3aa: CASSSGRGRYEQFF
abundance: many
v_gene: TRBV7-9
d_gene: TRBD2
j_gene: TRBJ2-1

CDR3nt: TGTGCCAGCAGCCCGCGTTCGAGTGGGATCAACAATGAGCAGTTCTTC
CDR3aa: CASSPRSSGINNEQFF
abundance: many
v_gene: TRBV9
d_gene: NA
j_gene: TRBJ2-1

CDR3nt: TGTGCCAGCAGTTCCTACACCTCCTACGAGCAGTACTTC
CDR3aa: CASSSYTSYEQYF
abundance: NA
v_gene: TRBV12-3/TRBV12-4
d_gene: NA
j_gene: TRBJ2-7

CDR3nt: TGTGCCAGCAGCCTCCGGGGCAGCGAGCAGTACTTC
CDR3aa: CASSLRGSEQYF
abundance: many
v_gene: TRBV5-8
d_gene: NA
j_gene: TRBJ2-7

CDR3nt: TGCGCCAGCAGCTCTACAGGGATTTCCTACGAGCAGTACTTC
CDR3aa: CASSSTGISYEQYF
abundance: many
v_gene: TRBV5-1
d_gene: NA
j_gene: TRBJ2-7

CDR3nt: TGTGCCAGCAGCGTAGCAGCTGCCAGCACAGATACGCAGTATTTT
CDR3aa: CASSVAAASTDTQYF
abundance: many
v_gene: TRBV9
d_gene: NA
j_gene: TRBJ2-3

CDR3nt: TGTGCCAGCAGCTTAAAGTTTTCGGGGAGCAATGAGCAGTTCTTC
CDR3aa: CASSLKFSGSNEQFF
abundance: many
v_gene: TRBV7-3
d_gene: NA
j_gene: TRBJ2-1

CDR3nt: TGTGCCAGCAAAAGGGTGGCCAATCAGCCCCAGCATTTT
CDR3aa: CASKRVANQPQHF
abundance: many
v_gene: TRBV6-1
d_gene: NA
j_gene: TRBJ1-5